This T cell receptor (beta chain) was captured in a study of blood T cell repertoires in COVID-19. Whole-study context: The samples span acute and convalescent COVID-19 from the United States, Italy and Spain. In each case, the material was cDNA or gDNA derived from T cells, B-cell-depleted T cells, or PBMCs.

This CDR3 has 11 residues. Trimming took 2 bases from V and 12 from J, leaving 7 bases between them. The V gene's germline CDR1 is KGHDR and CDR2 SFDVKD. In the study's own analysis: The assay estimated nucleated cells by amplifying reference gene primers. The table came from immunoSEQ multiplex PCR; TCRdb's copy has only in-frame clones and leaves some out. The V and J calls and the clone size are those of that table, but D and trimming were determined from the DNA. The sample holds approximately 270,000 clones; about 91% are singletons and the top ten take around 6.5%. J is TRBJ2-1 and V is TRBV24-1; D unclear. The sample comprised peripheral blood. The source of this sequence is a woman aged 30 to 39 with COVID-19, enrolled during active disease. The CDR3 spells CATSDWAGQFF. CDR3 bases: TGTGCCACCAGTGATTGGGCAGGGCAGTTCTTC.